The 32 T cell receptor beta chains below were found in one sample sequenced in a study of CD8+CD57+ T cells in acquired aplastic anemia. Patients who underwent sequencing had shown CD8+CD57+ cell expansion by flow cytometry. For CDR3 and TCR beta VDJ profiling, genomic DNA was the template used. MiXCR, applied by TCRdb to the reads, yields one record per CDR3 protein. The table lists roughly 150,000 distinct CDR3 sequences, roughly half of them singletons. The sequenced material came from sorted CD4+, CD8+, or CD8+CD57+ T cells (not recorded which) from PBMCs. The receptor source for this set is a human donor with aplastic anemia.

A few counts support this clonotype. The CDR3 sequence is CASSVQGQGGYGYTF. The CDR3 bases are TGTGCCAGCAGTGTTCAGGGACAGGGGGGCTATGGCTACACCTTC. The chain carries TRBV2 and TRBJ1-2; TRBD1 agrees at 11 bases. CDR1 is SNHLY and CDR2 is FYNNEI in the germline V gene. J lost 4 bases, V lost 4 bases, and 5 bases had no gene match. The CDR3 is 15 residues long.

The chain has TRBV19 and TRBJ2-1, with 10 positions matching TRBD2. The CDR3 runs 13 residues. V was clipped by 4 bases and J by 10 bases; unmatched bases: 4. Germline-derived CDR1 and CDR2 are LNHDA and SQIVND (reference sequence). The CDR3 is CASSTNSGREQFF. The CDR3 DNA is TGTGCCAGTAGTACGAATAGCGGGAGGGAGCAGTTCTTC.

The rearrangement links TRBV7-2 to TRBJ2-5; tentative D call: TRBD1 (6 bases). CDR1 is SGHTA, CDR2 FQGNSA, per germline. This CDR3 is 13 amino acids long. Trimming took off 5 bases at V and 3 bases at J, with 10 bases between the two ends. The CDR3 region is CASSHRQEETQYF. CDR3 bases: TGTGCCAGCAGCCACCGACAGGAAGAGACCCAGTACTTC.

The J gene is TRBJ2-5, the V gene TRBV19, with a possible D match to TRBD1 (5 bases). CDR1 and CDR2 (germline): LNHDA, SQIVND (reference sequence). The CDR3 has 13 amino acids. Trimming took 4 bases from V and 0 from J, leaving 6 bases between them. The CDR3 protein is CASSTGYQETQYF. The CDR3 DNA reads TGTGCCAGTAGTACAGGGTACCAAGAGACCCAGTACTTC.

This clonotype has ten or more counts. The rearrangement joins TRBV5-1 to TRBJ1-1; D gene uncertain. Trimming removed 0 bases at V and 1 base at J, with 10 bases between. Per the germline V gene, CDR1 is SGHRS and CDR2 is YFSETQ. The CDR3 is 15 residues long. The CDR3 sequence: CASSLDGRPNTEAFF. The CDR3 DNA reads TGCGCCAGCAGCTTGGACGGCCGACCGAACACTGAAGCTTTCTTT.

The chain recombines TRBV6-2 or TRBV6-3 with TRBJ2-4, with 7 nucleotides matching TRBD2. The length of the CDR3 is 17 residues. Looked up from germline, CDR1 is MNHEY and CDR2 is SVGEGT. V was clipped by 1 base and J by 2 bases; unmatched bases: 8. This CDR3 reads CASSYFGASGTKNIQYF. In DNA, the CDR3 is TGTGCCAGCAGTTACTTCGGGGCTAGCGGCACCAAAAACATTCAGTACTTC.

Ten or more counts support this clonotype. The V and J genes are TRBV20-1 and TRBJ1-2; D gene ambiguous. V was pared by 0 bases and J by 0 bases, with 11 bases between. Per germline, CDR1 DFQATT and CDR2 SNEGSKA (reference sequence). This CDR3 has 15 amino acids. This chain's CDR3 is CSARDFQNPNYGYTF. The DNA of the CDR3 is TGCAGTGCTAGAGACTTCCAGAACCCTAACTATGGCTACACCTTC.

On this clonotype: The missing conserved phenylalanine or tryptophan at the end of this CDR3 makes a read error likely. The rearrangement joins TRBV20-1 to TRBJ2-1; D is unclear. The V end was cut by 5 bases, the J end by 11 bases, with 13 bases between. The CDR3 loop spans 11 amino acids. From germline, CDR1 is DFQATT and CDR2 SNEGSKA (reference sequence). The CDR3 loop reads CSASTGSKQFL. The CDR3 coding sequence is TGCAGTGCTTCGACTGGTAGCAAGCAGTTCCTC.

A word on this clonotype: An end of the junction differs from the germline gene, which may be a read error. The gene calls are TRBV12-3 or TRBV12-4 and TRBJ2-2; the match to TRBD1 covers 7 bases. CDR3 length equals 16 residues. The CDR3 coding sequence is TGTGCCAGCAGTCTAACAGGGGCCAGGAACACCGGGGAGATGTTTTTT. It codes for CASSLTGARNTGEMFF.

V and J are TRBV7-8 and TRBJ2-7, with D uncertain. CDR1 SGHVS and CDR2 FQNEAQ come from the germline V gene. The CDR3 consists of 15 residues. V was cut by 0 bases and J by 2 bases, with 11 bases left in between. CDR3 residues: CASSLALGPTYEQYF. In nucleotides, the CDR3 is TGTGCCAGCAGCTTAGCCCTCGGACCCACCTACGAGCAGTACTTC.

In the case of this clonotype: This could be a read error, since a much larger clone is one nucleotide away. The rearrangement links TRBV7-7 to TRBJ2-5; tentatively, D is TRBD2 (6 bases). The germline V gene encodes CDR1 SSHAT and CDR2 FNYEAQ (reference sequence). This CDR3 has 16 residues. CDR3: CASSLGRLVGQGTQYF. Here the CDR3 DNA reads TGTGCTAGCAGCTTAGGGAGGCTAGTGGGGCAAGGGACCCAGTACTTC.

This clonotype was counted ten times or more. This chain uses TRBV18 with TRBJ2-7; D possibly corresponds to TRBD1 (6 bases). There are 13 residues in the CDR3. Trimming removed 3 bases at V and 6 bases at J, with 12 bases between. In germline, CDR1 is KGHSH, CDR2 LQKENI. The CDR3 reads CASSPPGRGEQYV. CDR3 coding DNA: TGTGCCAGCTCACCCCCCGGCAGGGGCGAGCAGTACGTC.

On this clonotype: A much larger clone lies a single base off, so this may be a read error. The V gene is TRBV5-1, the J gene TRBJ2-5; 12 nucleotides match TRBD2. In germline, CDR1 is SGHRS, CDR2 YFSETQ. This CDR3 is built from 16 residues. This CDR3 reads CASSSGTSGFQETQHF. The CDR3 DNA follows: TGCGCCAGCAGCTCAGGGACTAGCGGGTTCCAAGAGACCCAGCACTTC.

There are a few counts of this clonotype. V and J are TRBV12-3 or TRBV12-4 and TRBJ2-4, with D perhaps TRBD1 (6 bases). Trimming pared 5 bases from V and 6 bases from J, leaving 14 bases between. The CDR3 extends over 14 amino acids. The DNA of the CDR3 is TGTGCCAGCAGTCATGGGACATTTGGAAACATTCAGTACTTC. As protein: CASSHGTFGNIQYF.

This clonotype was seen only once. V and J are TRBV11-1 and TRBJ1-2; no clear D gene. Trimming stripped 5 bases from V and 3 bases from J, with 25 bases between. The germline V gene has CDR1 SGHAT and CDR2 FQDESV (reference sequence). The CDR3 length is 18 residues. CDR3 region: CASSDNRTSGLGHYGYTF. The CDR3 DNA reads TGTGCCAGCAGCGACAATCGGACCTCGGGGTTGGGTCACTATGGCTACACCTTC.

The V gene is TRBV29-1, the J gene TRBJ1-1; D gene ambiguous. V was shortened by 5 bases and J by 5 bases, with 9 bases between the two germline ends. The CDR3 has 11 residues. Germline V lookup: CDR1 SQVTM, CDR2 ANQGSEA. This CDR3 is CSVNTGTEAFF. The CDR3 region has the DNA TGCAGCGTTAACACGGGGACTGAAGCTTTCTTT.

In this sample, this clonotype turned up many times. The chain has TRBV7-8 and TRBJ2-5, with D perhaps matching TRBD1 (6 bases). Germline-derived CDR1 and CDR2 are SGHVS and FQNEAQ. The CDR3 length is 15 residues. V was clipped by 5 bases and J by 1 base, with 14 bases between them. CDR3 residues: CASSRAQGLQETQYF. CDR3 sequence (DNA): TGTGCCAGCAGCCGGGCCCAGGGGCTCCAAGAGACCCAGTACTTC.

This clonotype was observed many times. V is TRBV11-2 and J is TRBJ1-2, with D unclear. Germline V gene data show CDR1 as SGHAT and CDR2 as FQNNGV. Between the trimmed V and J ends, which lost 1 base and 0 bases, there was a span of 15 bases. The CDR3 totals 17 residues. The CDR3 DNA sequence: TGTGCCAGCAGCTTAGTACAAGGGAATAAAGCTAACTATGGCTACACCTTC. Its protein is CASSLVQGNKANYGYTF.

The rearrangement uses TRBV7-2 and TRBJ2-7; TRBD2 aligns across 11 bases. The CDR3 has 18 amino acids. J lost 2 bases, V lost 0 bases, and 9 bases had no gene match. From germline, CDR1 is SGHTA and CDR2 FQGNSA. CDR3 nucleotide sequence: TGTGCCAGCAGCTTAGCCCTGAGACTAGCGGGGCCTACCTACGAGCAGTACTTC. Translating gives CASSLALRLAGPTYEQYF. Together with reference TRBV7-2 and TRBJ2-7, the CDR3 gives the full variable domain: GAGVSQSPSNKVTEKGKDVELRCDPISGHTALYWYRQSLGQGLEFLIYFQGNSAPDKSGLPSDRFSAERTGGSVSTLTIQRTQQEDSAVYLCASSLALRLAGPTYEQYFGPGTRLTVT.

The chain uses TRBV29-1 and TRBJ2-1; D is unresolved. Germline V gives CDR1 SQVTM, CDR2 ANQGSEA. The length of the CDR3 is 11 residues. V was pared by 8 bases and J by 8 bases, with 13 bases between. The DNA of the CDR3 is TGCAGCTGGGCGATGGGTGATGAGCAGTTCTTC. Amino acid sequence: CSWAMGDEQFF.

The rearrangement joins TRBV2 to TRBJ2-7; the D gene is possibly TRBD1 (6 bases). Trimming removed 7 bases at V and 0 bases at J, with 16 bases between. This CDR3 has 15 residues. Germline values: CDR1 SNHLY, CDR2 FYNNEI. CDR3 coding DNA: TGTGCCAGCACTAGGGGCCGGGACAACTCCTACGAGCAGTACTTC. Its translation: CASTRGRDNSYEQYF. Complete variable domain (other parts from reference TRBV2 and TRBJ2-7): EPEVTQTPSHQVTQMGQEVILRCVPISNHLYFYWYRQILGQKVEFLVSFYNNEISEKSEIFDDQFSVERPDGSNFTLKIRSTKLEDSAMYFCASTRGRDNSYEQYFGPGTRLTVT.

This clonotype was detected only a few times. Since no conserved phenylalanine or tryptophan closes the CDR3, a read error is the likely cause. It is unclear where the CDR3 begins or ends on the DNA, so no DNA is shown, and the CDR3 is as TCRdb lists it. The rearrangement uses TRBV14 and TRBJ1-6. CDR1 SGHDN and CDR2 FVKESK come from the germline V gene. With termini counted, the CDR3 has 8 amino acids. CDR3 sequence: CASSQDPL.

For this clonotype: This may be a read error, as it is one base from a much larger clone. CDR3 protein: CASGLIDRLAGDNEQFF. The CDR3 region has the DNA TGTGCCAGCGGCCTGATAGACCGACTAGCGGGAGACAATGAGCAGTTCTTC. V usage is TRBV11-2 and J usage is TRBJ2-1; 12 bases fit TRBD2. This CDR3 comprises 17 residues. Per the germline V gene, CDR1 is SGHAT and CDR2 is FQNNGV. The V and J ends lost 8 bases and 5 bases, in that order; junction bases with no gene match: 13.

This clonotype was seen at least ten times. The chain links TRBV5-1 to TRBJ1-1; D possibly corresponds to TRBD1 (5 bases). CDR3 length equals 14 residues. V was cut by 3 bases and J by 1 base, with 10 bases left in between. The germline CDR1 and CDR2 sequences are SGHRS and YFSETQ. In DNA form, the CDR3 reads TGCGCCAGCAGCTCCGGGGGGGGGAACACTGAAGCTTTCTTT. Its translation: CASSSGGGNTEAFF.

Concerning this clonotype itself: No conserved phenylalanine or tryptophan is present at the end of the CDR3, so a read error is the likely explanation. The V and J genes are TRBV7-9 and TRBJ2-2, with 8 bases matching TRBD1. The CDR3 runs to 14 residues. Germline lookup yields CDR1 SEHNR and CDR2 FQNEAQ (reference sequence). The DNA of the CDR3 is TGTGCCAGCAGCGAGACAGGGGTCACCGGGGGGCTGTTTTCT. Its translation is CASSETGVTGGLFS.

V is TRBV6-4 and J is TRBJ1-2, with a weak D call TRBD1 (5 bases). The V and J ends lost 2 bases and 4 bases respectively, with 14 bases between them. The CDR3 has 15 amino acids. Germline CDR1 and CDR2: MRHNA and SNTAGT. The CDR3 here is CASSDERAGGYGYTF. The DNA of the CDR3 is TGTGCCAGCAGTGACGAACGAGCGGGGGGCTATGGCTACACCTTC.

This clonotype was detected many times. The V and J genes are TRBV11-2 and TRBJ2-1; TRBD2 aligns across 16 bases. Unmatched junction bases numbered 13, after V lost 5 bases and J lost 9 bases. This CDR3 comprises 18 residues. The germline V gene has CDR1 SGHAT and CDR2 FQNNGV. The CDR3 here is CASSLTGTSGGGNGEQFF. The CDR3 DNA follows: TGTGCCAGCAGCCTCACCGGGACTAGCGGGGGGGGGAACGGTGAGCAGTTCTTC.

This clonotype has more than one count but fewer than ten. The chain employs TRBV6-1 and TRBJ2-5; 8 nucleotides align to TRBD1. With V trimmed by 6 bases and J by 5 bases, 14 bases remained unmatched. CDR3 length equals 16 residues. In germline, CDR1 is MNHNS, CDR2 SASEGT. The CDR3 loop reads CASRSTTGQGRETQYF. The CDR3 nucleotides are TGTGCCAGCAGGTCAACCACAGGACAGGGACGGGAGACCCAGTACTTC.

Only a few counts were recorded for this clonotype. This rearrangement joins TRBV6-1 to TRBJ2-4; 12 nucleotides line up with TRBD2. The V gene's germline CDR1 is MNHNS and CDR2 SASEGT. The CDR3 length is 15 residues. V dropped 5 bases and J dropped 7; count of bases not matched to a gene: 6. Here the CDR3 reads CASSRTSGRRNIQYF. For the CDR3, the DNA is TGTGCCAGCAGTAGAACTAGCGGGAGGCGGAACATTCAGTACTTC.

The chain recombines TRBV15 with TRBJ2-5; 9 bases align to TRBD1. Germline V gene lookup returns CDR1 LNHNV and CDR2 YYDKDF (reference sequence). The V segment lost 1 base and the J segment 4 bases; nucleotides outside the gene matches: 7. The CDR3 runs 16 residues. CDR3 DNA: TGTGCCACCAGCAGAGGGGCTTTGACAGGGGGAGAGACCCAGTACTTC. It is translated as CATSRGALTGGETQYF.

This clonotype has at least ten counts. This chain uses TRBV7-3 with TRBJ2-3; no clear D. The V end was cut by 6 bases, the J end by 4 bases, with 11 bases between. CDR3 length: 13 residues. Germline assignment: CDR1 SGHTA and CDR2 FQGTGA. The CDR3 nucleotides are TGTGCCAGCAGAGGGCTAGAAGCAGATACGCAGTATTTT. Residues: CASRGLEADTQYF.

This clonotype was found many times. The V and J genes are TRBV20-1 and TRBJ1-3; D uncertain. Germline loops: CDR1 DFQATT, CDR2 SNEGSKA (reference sequence). This CDR3 is 14 amino acids long. Between the trimmed V and J ends, which lost 0 bases and 2 bases, there was a span of 8 bases. The CDR3 nucleotides read TGCAGTGCTAGAGATGGGAGAGCTGGAAACACCATATATTTT. Amino acids: CSARDGRAGNTIYF.